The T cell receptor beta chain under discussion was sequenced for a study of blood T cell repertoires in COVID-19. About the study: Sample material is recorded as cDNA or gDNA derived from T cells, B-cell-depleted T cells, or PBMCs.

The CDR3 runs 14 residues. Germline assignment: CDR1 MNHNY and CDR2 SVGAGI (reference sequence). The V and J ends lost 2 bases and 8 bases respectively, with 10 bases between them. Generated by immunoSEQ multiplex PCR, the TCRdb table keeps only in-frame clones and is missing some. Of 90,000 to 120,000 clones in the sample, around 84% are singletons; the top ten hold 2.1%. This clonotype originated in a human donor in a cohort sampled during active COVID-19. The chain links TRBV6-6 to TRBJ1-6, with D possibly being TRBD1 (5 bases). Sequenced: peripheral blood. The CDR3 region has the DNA TGTGCCAGCAGTTACCAGGGTAGGGATTCACCCCTCCACTTT. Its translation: CASSYQGRDSPLHF.